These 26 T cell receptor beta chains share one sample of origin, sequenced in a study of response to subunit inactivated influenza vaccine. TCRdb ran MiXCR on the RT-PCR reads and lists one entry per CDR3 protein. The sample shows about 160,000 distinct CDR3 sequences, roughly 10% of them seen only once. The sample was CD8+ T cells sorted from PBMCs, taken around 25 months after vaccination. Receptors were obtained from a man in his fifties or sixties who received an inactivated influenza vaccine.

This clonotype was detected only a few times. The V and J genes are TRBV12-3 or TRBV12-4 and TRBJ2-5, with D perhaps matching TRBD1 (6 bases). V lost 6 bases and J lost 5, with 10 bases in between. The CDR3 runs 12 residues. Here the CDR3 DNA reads TGTGCCAGCAGAGGGGGTCGGGAGACCCAGTACTTC. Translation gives CASRGGRETQYF.

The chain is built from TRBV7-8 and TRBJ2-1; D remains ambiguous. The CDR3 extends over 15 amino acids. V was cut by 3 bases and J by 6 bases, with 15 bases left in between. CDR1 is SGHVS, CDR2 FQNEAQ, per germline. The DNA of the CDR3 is TGTGCCAGCAGCTTCCCAGCACCTGTTGGCAATGAGCAGTTCTTC. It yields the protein CASSFPAPVGNEQFF.

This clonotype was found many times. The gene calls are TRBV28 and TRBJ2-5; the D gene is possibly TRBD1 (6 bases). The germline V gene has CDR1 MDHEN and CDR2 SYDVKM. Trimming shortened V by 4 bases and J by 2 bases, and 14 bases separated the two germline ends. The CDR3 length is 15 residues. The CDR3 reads CASSSRTESQETQYF. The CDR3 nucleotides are TGTGCCAGCAGTTCTCGGACAGAATCGCAAGAGACCCAGTACTTC. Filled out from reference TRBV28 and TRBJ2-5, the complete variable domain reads DVKVTQSSRYLVKRTGEKVFLECVQDMDHENMFWYRQDPGLGLRLIYFSYDVKMKEKGDIPEGYSVSREKKERFSLILESASTNQTSMYLCASSSRTESQETQYFGPGTRLLVL.

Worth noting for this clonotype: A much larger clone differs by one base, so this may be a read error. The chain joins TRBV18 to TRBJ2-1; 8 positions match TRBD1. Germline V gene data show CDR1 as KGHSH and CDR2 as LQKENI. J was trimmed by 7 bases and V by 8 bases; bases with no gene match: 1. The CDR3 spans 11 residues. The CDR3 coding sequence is TGTGCCAGCCGACAGGGGAATGAGCAGTTCTTC. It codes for CASRQGNEQFF.

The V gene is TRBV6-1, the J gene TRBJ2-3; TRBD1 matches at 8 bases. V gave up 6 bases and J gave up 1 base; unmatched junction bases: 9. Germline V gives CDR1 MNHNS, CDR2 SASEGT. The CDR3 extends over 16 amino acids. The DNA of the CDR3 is TGTGCCAGCAGCCCTTACAGGGGGTCTGGCACAGATACGCAGTATTTT. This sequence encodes CASSPYRGSGTDTQYF.

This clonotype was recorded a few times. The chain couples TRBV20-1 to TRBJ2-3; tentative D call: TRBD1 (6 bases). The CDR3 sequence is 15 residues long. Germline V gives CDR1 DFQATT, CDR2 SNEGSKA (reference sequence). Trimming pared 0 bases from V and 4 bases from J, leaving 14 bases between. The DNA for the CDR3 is TGCAGTGCTAGAGATGGGCAGGGGCTTGCAGATACGCAGTATTTT. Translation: CSARDGQGLADTQYF.

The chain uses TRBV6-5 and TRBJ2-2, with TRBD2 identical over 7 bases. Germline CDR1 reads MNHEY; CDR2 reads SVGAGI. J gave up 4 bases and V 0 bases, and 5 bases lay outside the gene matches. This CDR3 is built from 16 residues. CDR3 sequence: CASSYSPSGTTGELFF. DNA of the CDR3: TGTGCCAGCAGTTACTCGCCCAGCGGGACCACCGGGGAGCTGTTTTTT.

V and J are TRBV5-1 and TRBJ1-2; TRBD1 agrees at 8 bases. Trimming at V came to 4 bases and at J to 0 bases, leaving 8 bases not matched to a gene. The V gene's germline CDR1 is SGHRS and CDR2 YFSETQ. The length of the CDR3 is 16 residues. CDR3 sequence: CASSAQGAYTNYGYTF. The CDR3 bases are TGCGCCAGCAGCGCGCAGGGGGCCTATACTAACTATGGCTACACCTTC.

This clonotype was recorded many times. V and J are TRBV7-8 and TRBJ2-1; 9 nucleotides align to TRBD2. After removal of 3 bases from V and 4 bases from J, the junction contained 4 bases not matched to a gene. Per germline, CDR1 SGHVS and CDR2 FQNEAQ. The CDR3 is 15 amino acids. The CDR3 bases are TGTGCCAGCAGCTTCCAAGCGGGAGGTTACAATGAGCAGTTCTTC. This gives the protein CASSFQAGGYNEQFF.

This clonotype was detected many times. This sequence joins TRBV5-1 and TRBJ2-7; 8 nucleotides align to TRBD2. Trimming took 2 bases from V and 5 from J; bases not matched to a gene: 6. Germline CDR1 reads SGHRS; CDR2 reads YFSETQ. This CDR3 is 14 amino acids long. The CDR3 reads CASSLGAGVHEQYF. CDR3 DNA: TGCGCCAGCAGCTTAGGAGCGGGAGTCCACGAGCAGTACTTC.

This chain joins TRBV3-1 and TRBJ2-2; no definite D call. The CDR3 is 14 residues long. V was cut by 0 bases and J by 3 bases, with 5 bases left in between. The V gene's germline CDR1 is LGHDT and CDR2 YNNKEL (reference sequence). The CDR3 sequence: CASSQDFDTGELFF. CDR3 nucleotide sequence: TGTGCCAGCAGCCAAGATTTTGACACCGGGGAGCTGTTTTTT.

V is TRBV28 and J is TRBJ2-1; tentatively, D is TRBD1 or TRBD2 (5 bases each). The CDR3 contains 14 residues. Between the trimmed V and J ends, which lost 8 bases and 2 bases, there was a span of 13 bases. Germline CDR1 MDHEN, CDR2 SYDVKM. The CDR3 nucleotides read TGTGCCAGCCAGCGACGGGGCCCCTACAATGAGCAGTTCTTC. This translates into CASQRRGPYNEQFF.

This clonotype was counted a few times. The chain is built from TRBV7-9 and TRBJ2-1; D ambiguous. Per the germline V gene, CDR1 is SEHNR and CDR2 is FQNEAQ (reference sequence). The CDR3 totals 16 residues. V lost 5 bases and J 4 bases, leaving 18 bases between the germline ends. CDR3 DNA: TGTGCCAGCAGCCGCCCGGTTGAGACCCTATACAATGAGCAGTTCTTC. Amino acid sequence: CASSRPVETLYNEQFF.

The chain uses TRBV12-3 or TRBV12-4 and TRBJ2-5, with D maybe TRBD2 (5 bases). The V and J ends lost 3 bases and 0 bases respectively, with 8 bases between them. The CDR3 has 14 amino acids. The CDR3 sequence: CASSFIGDQETQYF. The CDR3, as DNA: TGTGCCAGCAGTTTTATCGGGGACCAAGAGACCCAGTACTTC.

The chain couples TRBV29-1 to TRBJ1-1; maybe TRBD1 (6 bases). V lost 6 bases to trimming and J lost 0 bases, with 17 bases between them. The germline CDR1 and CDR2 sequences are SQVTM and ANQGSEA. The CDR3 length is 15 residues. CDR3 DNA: TGCAGCGTCGCCTATCTGACAGGAGTGAACACTGAAGCTTTCTTT. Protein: CSVAYLTGVNTEAFF.

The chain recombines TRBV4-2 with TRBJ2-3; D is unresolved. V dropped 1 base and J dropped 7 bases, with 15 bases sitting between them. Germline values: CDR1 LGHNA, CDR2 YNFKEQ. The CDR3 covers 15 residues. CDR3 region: CASSQVEDGWNTQYF. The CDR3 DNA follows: TGTGCCAGCAGCCAAGTTGAAGACGGGTGGAATACGCAGTATTTT.

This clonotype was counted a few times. The CDR3, as DNA: TGTGCCAGTAGTAAAAACGGGGCGGCCTACGAGCAGTACTTC. It specifies CASSKNGAAYEQYF. The V gene is TRBV19, the J gene TRBJ2-7; D is perhaps TRBD1 or TRBD2 (5 bases each). Per the germline V gene, CDR1 is LNHDA and CDR2 is SQIVND (reference sequence). The CDR3 length is 14 residues. With 4 bases removed from V and 2 bases from J, the gap between germline ends came to 12 bases. The entire variable domain, with the rest obtained from reference TRBV19 and TRBJ2-7, is as follows: DGGITQSPKYLFRKEGQNVTLSCEQNLNHDAMYWYRQDPGQGLRLIYYSQIVNDFQKGDIAEGYSVSREKKESFPLTVTSAQKNPTAFYLCASSKNGAAYEQYFGPGTRLTVT.

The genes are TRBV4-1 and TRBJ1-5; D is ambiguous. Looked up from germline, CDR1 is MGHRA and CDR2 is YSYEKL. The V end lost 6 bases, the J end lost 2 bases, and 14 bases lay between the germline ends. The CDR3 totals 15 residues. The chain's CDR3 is CASSRRDGGNQPQHF. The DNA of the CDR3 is TGCGCCAGCAGTCGCCGGGATGGCGGCAATCAGCCCCAGCATTTT.

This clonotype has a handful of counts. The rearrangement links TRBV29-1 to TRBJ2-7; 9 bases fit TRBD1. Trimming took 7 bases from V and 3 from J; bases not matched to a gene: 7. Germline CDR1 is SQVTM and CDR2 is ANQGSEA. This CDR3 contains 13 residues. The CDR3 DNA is TGCAGCGCTAGGCGACAGGGGGACTACGAGCAGTACTTC. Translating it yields CSARRQGDYEQYF.

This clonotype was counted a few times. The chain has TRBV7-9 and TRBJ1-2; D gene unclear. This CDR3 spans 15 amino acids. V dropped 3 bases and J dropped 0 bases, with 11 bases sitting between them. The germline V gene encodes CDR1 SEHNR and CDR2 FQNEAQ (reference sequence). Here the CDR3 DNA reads TGTGCCAGCAGCTTTAACCGGGCTTCTAACTATGGCTACACCTTC. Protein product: CASSFNRASNYGYTF. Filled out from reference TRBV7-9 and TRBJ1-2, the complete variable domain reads DTGVSQNPRHKITKRGQNVTFRCDPISEHNRLYWYRQTLGQGPEFLTYFQNEAQLEKSRLLSDRFSAERPKGSFSTLEIQRTEQGDSAMYLCASSFNRASNYGYTFGSGTRLTVV.

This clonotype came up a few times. CDR3 nucleotides: TGTGCCAGCAGTACCGGGACAGCGAACACCGGGGAGCTGTTTTTT. Residues: CASSTGTANTGELFF. The rearrangement joins TRBV28 to TRBJ2-2, with 7 nucleotides matching TRBD1. Trimming at V came to 5 bases and at J to 0 bases, leaving 3 bases not matched to a gene. The CDR3 runs 15 residues. Germline CDR1 is MDHEN and CDR2 is SYDVKM.

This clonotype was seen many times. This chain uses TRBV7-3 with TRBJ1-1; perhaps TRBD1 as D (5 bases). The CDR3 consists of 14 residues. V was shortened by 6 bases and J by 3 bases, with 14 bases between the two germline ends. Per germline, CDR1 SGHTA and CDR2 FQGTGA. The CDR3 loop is CASRVGQGDTEAFF. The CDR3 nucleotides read TGTGCCAGCAGAGTCGGGCAGGGCGACACTGAAGCTTTCTTT.

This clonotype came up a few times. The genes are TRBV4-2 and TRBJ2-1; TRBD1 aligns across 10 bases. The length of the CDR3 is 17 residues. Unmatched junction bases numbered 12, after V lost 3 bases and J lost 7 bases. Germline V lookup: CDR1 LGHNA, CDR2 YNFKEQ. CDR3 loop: CASSQYPGQGTGNEQFF. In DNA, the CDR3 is TGTGCCAGCAGCCAGTACCCGGGACAGGGGACAGGGAATGAGCAGTTCTTC.

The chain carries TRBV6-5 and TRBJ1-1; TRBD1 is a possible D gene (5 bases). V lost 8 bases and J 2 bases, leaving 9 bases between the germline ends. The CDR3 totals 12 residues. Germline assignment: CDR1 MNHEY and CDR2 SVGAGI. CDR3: CASGQGNTEAFF. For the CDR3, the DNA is TGTGCCAGCGGCCAGGGTAACACTGAAGCTTTCTTT.

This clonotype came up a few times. CDR3 DNA sequence: TGCAGTGGTGTCGGAGCCTACAATGAGCAGTTCTTC. This gives the protein CSGVGAYNEQFF. J is TRBJ2-1 and V is TRBV20-1; D gene ambiguous. Per the germline V gene, CDR1 is DFQATT and CDR2 is SNEGSKA (reference sequence). V lost 7 bases to trimming and J lost 2 bases, with 9 bases between them. The CDR3 covers 12 residues.

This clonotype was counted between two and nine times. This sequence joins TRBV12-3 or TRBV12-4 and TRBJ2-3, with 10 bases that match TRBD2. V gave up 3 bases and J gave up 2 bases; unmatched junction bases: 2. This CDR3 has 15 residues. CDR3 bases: TGTGCCAGCAGTTTTGGGACTAGCGTCACAGATACGCAGTATTTT. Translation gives CASSFGTSVTDTQYF.